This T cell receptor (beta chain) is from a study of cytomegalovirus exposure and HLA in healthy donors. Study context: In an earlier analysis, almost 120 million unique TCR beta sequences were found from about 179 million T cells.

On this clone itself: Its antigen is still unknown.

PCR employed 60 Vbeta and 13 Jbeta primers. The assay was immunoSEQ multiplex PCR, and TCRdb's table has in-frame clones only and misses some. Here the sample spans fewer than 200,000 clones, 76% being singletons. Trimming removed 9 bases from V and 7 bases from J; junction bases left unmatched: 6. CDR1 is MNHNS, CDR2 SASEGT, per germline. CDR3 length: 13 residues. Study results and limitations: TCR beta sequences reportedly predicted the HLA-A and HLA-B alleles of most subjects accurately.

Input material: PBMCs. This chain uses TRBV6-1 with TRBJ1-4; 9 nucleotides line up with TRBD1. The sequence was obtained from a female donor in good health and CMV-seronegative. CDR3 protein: CASRTGDGEKLFF. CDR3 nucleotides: TGTGCCAGTCGGACAGGGGACGGTGAAAAACTGTTTTTT.